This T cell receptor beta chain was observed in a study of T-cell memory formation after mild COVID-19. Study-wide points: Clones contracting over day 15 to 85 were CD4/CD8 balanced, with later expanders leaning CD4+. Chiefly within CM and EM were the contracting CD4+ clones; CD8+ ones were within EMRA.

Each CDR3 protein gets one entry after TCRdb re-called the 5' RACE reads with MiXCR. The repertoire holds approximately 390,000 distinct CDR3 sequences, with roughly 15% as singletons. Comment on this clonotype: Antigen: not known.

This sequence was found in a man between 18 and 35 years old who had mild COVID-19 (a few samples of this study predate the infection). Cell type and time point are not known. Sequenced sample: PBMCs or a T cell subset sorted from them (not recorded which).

CDR3 sequence: CASTKPPNTEAFF. DNA for the CDR3: TGTGCCAGCACCAAACCACCGAACACTGAAGCTTTCTTT. This chain joins TRBV6-2 or TRBV6-3 and TRBJ1-1; no reliable D call. V shed 7 bases and J shed 1 base, with 10 bases lying between them. This CDR3 comprises 13 residues. CDR1 and CDR2 from the germline V gene are MNHEY and SVGEGT.